The 3 T cell receptor beta chains listed next were all sequenced from one sample in a study of blood T cell repertoires in COVID-19. Data came from immunoSEQ multiplex PCR; TCRdb stores just in-frame clones and leaves some out. The sample lists a few hundred thousand clones, roughly 87% occurring once. The specimen sequenced was peripheral blood. Source of these receptors: a woman aged 55-75 years with COVID-19, enrolled during active disease.

The V and J genes are TRBV6-5 and TRBJ2-1; D might be TRBD2 (6 bases). V was pared by 6 bases and J by 3 bases, with 9 bases between. The CDR3 extends over 13 amino acids. The germline CDR1 and CDR2 sequences are MNHEY and SVGAGI. The CDR3 bases are TGTGCCAGCAGGCGGACTAACTACAATGAGCAGTTCTTC. Translation gives CASRRTNYNEQFF.

The rearrangement links TRBV19 to TRBJ2-1, with D possibly being TRBD1 (8 bases). Germline-derived CDR1 and CDR2 are LNHDA and SQIVND (reference sequence). The CDR3 sequence is 14 residues long. V was cut by 6 bases and J by 6 bases, with 15 bases left in between. The CDR3 loop reads CASSPTGEGNEQFF. CDR3 coding DNA: TGTGCCAGTAGCCCGACAGGGGAGGGCAATGAGCAGTTCTTC.

This chain uses TRBV28 with TRBJ2-1; unclear D gene. The germline V and J ends were trimmed by 6 bases and 9 bases, with 9 bases remaining between them. The germline V gene has CDR1 MDHEN and CDR2 SYDVKM. The CDR3 loop spans 11 amino acids. The CDR3 bases are TGTGCCAGCAGCTCTCTAATTGAGCAGTTCTTC. Protein product: CASSSLIEQFF.